This is a list of T cell receptor beta chains from one sample in a study of blood T cell repertoires in COVID-19. Data came from immunoSEQ multiplex PCR; TCRdb stores just in-frame clones and leaves some out. The sample holds some 70,000 clones, around 89% seen once. Sequenced input: peripheral blood. The receptors shown here come from a man in his fifties or sixties with acute or convalescent COVID-19. Each CDR3 is given with its conserved first and last residue. Each record gives: J gene, clone size, V gene, CDR3 protein. The size of a clone is reported for some rows only, either as once, few or many, or as a class for expanded clones.

j_gene: TRBJ2-1
abundance: .
v_gene: TRBV10-3
CDR3aa: CATGEAQGNEQFF

j_gene: TRBJ1-2
abundance: once
v_gene: TRBV28
CDR3aa: CASSSGQGLYGYTF

j_gene: TRBJ2-2
abundance: once
v_gene: TRBV7-2
CDR3aa: CASNSGGGQPGELFF

j_gene: TRBJ1-5
abundance: .
v_gene: TRBV30
CDR3aa: CAWSVWTGNQPQHF

j_gene: TRBJ2-7
abundance: .
v_gene: TRBV19
CDR3aa: CASSMSANRAGLYEQYF

j_gene: TRBJ2-5
abundance: .
v_gene: TRBV6-5
CDR3aa: CASSSFGRGETQYF

j_gene: TRBJ2-1
abundance: .
v_gene: TRBV5-4
CDR3aa: CASSLGLNEQFF

j_gene: TRBJ1-4
abundance: .
v_gene: TRBV18
CDR3aa: CASSRGEEKLFF

j_gene: TRBJ1-2
abundance: .
v_gene: TRBV27
CDR3aa: CASSLWGAGGYTF

j_gene: TRBJ1-2
abundance: once
v_gene: TRBV9
CDR3aa: CASTREGQAYGYTF

j_gene: TRBJ2-7
abundance: .
v_gene: TRBV20-1
CDR3aa: CSVRRACEQYF

j_gene: TRBJ1-1
abundance: .
v_gene: TRBV5-1
CDR3aa: CASSPGQGINTEAFF

j_gene: TRBJ2-1
abundance: .
v_gene: TRBV2
CDR3aa: CASSAGLSNNEQFF

j_gene: TRBJ2-7
abundance: .
v_gene: TRBV19
CDR3aa: CASSIGESGTGYYEQYF

j_gene: TRBJ2-3
abundance: .
v_gene: TRBV29-1
CDR3aa: CSARERRQYF

j_gene: TRBJ2-6
abundance: .
v_gene: TRBV5-4
CDR3aa: CASRESGFGAGANVLTF

j_gene: TRBJ2-1
abundance: .
v_gene: TRBV2
CDR3aa: CASSELGLGNEQFF

j_gene: TRBJ1-5
abundance: .
v_gene: TRBV20-1
CDR3aa: CSANDRRSNQPQHF

j_gene: TRBJ1-5
abundance: .
v_gene: TRBV6-2/TRBV6-3
CDR3aa: CASSYSGASNQPQHF

j_gene: TRBJ1-5
abundance: .
v_gene: TRBV6-1
CDR3aa: CASSEDRAGNQPQHF

j_gene: TRBJ1-1
abundance: .
v_gene: TRBV4-2
CDR3aa: CASSQAHGQGWPEAFF

j_gene: TRBJ2-1
abundance: .
v_gene: TRBV5-4
CDR3aa: CASSSTGVRKQFF